These 8 T cell receptor beta chains originate from one sample sequenced in a study of identical twins. MiXCR, run by TCRdb on the 5' RACE reads, gives a single entry per CDR3 protein. Of 690,000 or so distinct CDR3 sequences detected, about 9.4% appear once; the ten largest clones hold roughly 0.9%. The same data also contributed to another study, on yellow fever vaccine responses in identical twins.

Source material: PBMCs. The source is a young woman in good health.

This clonotype was detected a few times. The rearrangement links TRBV20-1 to TRBJ2-1; 7 bases fit TRBD1. The CDR3 is 13 amino acids. CDR1 and CDR2 from the germline V gene are DFQATT and SNEGSKA (reference sequence). V was pared by 7 bases and J by 6 bases, with 9 bases of the junction left unmatched. For the CDR3, the DNA is TGCAGTGTCTTAAGGACAGGCCTCAATGAGCAGTTCTTC. Protein sequence: CSVLRTGLNEQFF.

This sequence joins TRBV3-1 and TRBJ2-7; D is ambiguous. Germline CDR1 reads LGHDT; CDR2 reads YNNKEL (reference sequence). CDR3 size: 13 residues. Trimming removed 2 bases from V and 3 bases from J, with 8 bases in between. The CDR3: CASSQMTLYEQYF. The CDR3 bases are TGTGCCAGCAGCCAAATGACCCTCTACGAGCAGTACTTC.

This clonotype was observed a few times. This CDR3 is CSARDPTFLAGGPTDTQYF. CDR3 bases: TGCAGTGCTAGAGACCCGACATTTCTAGCGGGAGGGCCGACAGATACGCAGTATTTT. This rearrangement joins TRBV20-1 to TRBJ2-3, with 12 bases aligning to TRBD2. Trimming took 0 bases from V and 3 from J; bases not matched to a gene: 13. Germline CDR1 DFQATT, CDR2 SNEGSKA (reference sequence). The CDR3 spans 19 residues.

The sample holds a few counts of this clonotype. The chain employs TRBV11-3 and TRBJ2-1; 12 nucleotides agree with TRBD2. CDR1 and CDR2 from the germline V gene are SGHNT and YENEEA. This CDR3 is built from 14 residues. V shed 1 base, J shed 10 bases, and the junction held 2 bases outside the gene matches. The CDR3 protein is CASSLGGTSGEQFF. The DNA for the CDR3 is TGTGCCAGCAGCTTAGGGGGGACTAGCGGGGAGCAGTTCTTC.

The CDR3 loop reads CSARTSGILDTQYF. In nucleotides, the CDR3 is TGCAGTGCTAGAACTAGCGGGATTCTAGATACGCAGTATTTT. V usage is TRBV20-1 and J usage is TRBJ2-3; TRBD2 matches at 10 bases. This CDR3 contains 14 residues. Germline CDR1 is DFQATT and CDR2 is SNEGSKA (reference sequence). V gave up 2 bases and J gave up 5 bases; unmatched junction bases: 4.

This clonotype was observed a few times. The CDR3 DNA sequence: TGTGCCAGCAACCACTATCCCAGTGAGCAGTTCTTC. Amino acid sequence: CASNHYPSEQFF. The chain carries TRBV6-2 or TRBV6-3 and TRBJ2-1; D is undetermined. Germline lookup yields CDR1 MNHEY and CDR2 SVGEGT. This CDR3 has 12 residues. Trimming stripped 7 bases from V and 9 bases from J, with 13 bases between.

At least ten counts were recorded for this clonotype. This chain uses TRBV12-3 or TRBV12-4 with TRBJ2-7; D unresolved. The CDR3 is 15 residues long. V lost 6 bases and J lost 1, with 16 bases in between. CDR3 in DNA: TGTGCCAGCAGCCCCTCCGGTCGTTCGTCCTACGAGCAGTACTTC. Translating gives CASSPSGRSSYEQYF.

The chain employs TRBV28 and TRBJ2-1; 9 bases agree with TRBD2. The CDR3 has 14 amino acids. CDR1 MDHEN and CDR2 SYDVKM come from the germline V gene. J gave up 9 bases and V 4 bases, and 7 bases lay outside the gene matches. The CDR3 region has the DNA TGTGCCAGCAGTTCCCGCGGGAGGGCGGCTGAGCAGTTCTTC. It yields the protein CASSSRGRAAEQFF.